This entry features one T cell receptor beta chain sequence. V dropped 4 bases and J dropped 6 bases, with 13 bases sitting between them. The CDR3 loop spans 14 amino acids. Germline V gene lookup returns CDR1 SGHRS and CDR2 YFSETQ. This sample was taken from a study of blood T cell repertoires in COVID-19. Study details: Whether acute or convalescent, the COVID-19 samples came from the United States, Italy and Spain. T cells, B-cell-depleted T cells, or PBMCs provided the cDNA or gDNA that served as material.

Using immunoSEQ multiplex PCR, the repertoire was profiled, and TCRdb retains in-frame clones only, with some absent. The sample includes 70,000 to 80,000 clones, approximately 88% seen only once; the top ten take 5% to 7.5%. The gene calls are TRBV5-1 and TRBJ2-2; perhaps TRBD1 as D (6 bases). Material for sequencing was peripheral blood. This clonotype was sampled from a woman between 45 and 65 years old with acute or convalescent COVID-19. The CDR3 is CASSDTGSAGELFF. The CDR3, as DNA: TGCGCCAGCAGCGATACAGGGTCGGCCGGGGAGCTGTTTTTT.